The 7 T cell receptor beta chains given below trace back to one sample, sequenced in a study of blood T cell repertoires in COVID-19. Assay: immunoSEQ multiplex PCR; the TCRdb copy retains only in-frame clones and omits some. The data hold approximately 230,000 clones, with 70% to 90% observed a single time. The sequenced sample was peripheral blood. Receptor source: a man aged 18 to 30 with active or convalescent COVID-19.

As regards this clone: In the same sample, other DNA sequences code for this CDR3. The chain is built from TRBV7-2 and TRBJ1-5; D perhaps matches TRBD1 (6 bases). Trimming pared 1 base from V and 3 bases from J, leaving 10 bases between. This CDR3 is built from 15 residues. Per the germline V gene, CDR1 is SGHTA and CDR2 is FQGNSA. As DNA, the CDR3 is TGTGCCAGCAGCTTAGAACAGGGCCCCAATCAGCCCCAGCATTTT. It yields the protein CASSLEQGPNQPQHF.

The genes are TRBV14 and TRBJ1-3, with a tentative D call TRBD1 (6 bases). This CDR3 is built from 16 residues. The V end lost 1 base, the J end lost 3 bases, and 13 bases lay between the germline ends. Germline assignment: CDR1 SGHDN and CDR2 FVKESK. The CDR3 region is CASSQVRGAGGNTIYF. The CDR3 bases are TGTGCCAGCAGCCAAGTCCGGGGGGCCGGTGGAAACACCATATATTTT. Using reference TRBV14 and TRBJ1-3 for the parts outside the CDR3, the full variable domain is EAGVTQFPSHSVIEKGQTVTLRCDPISGHDNLYWYRRVMGKEIKFLLHFVKESKQDESGMPNNRFLAERTGGTYSTLKVQPAELEDSGVYFCASSQVRGAGGNTIYFGEGSWLTVV.

The chain joins TRBV5-4 to TRBJ1-1; D possibly corresponds to TRBD1 (5 bases). Between the trimmed V and J ends, which lost 0 bases and 5 bases, there was a span of 17 bases. This CDR3 contains 16 residues. Germline V lookup: CDR1 SGHNT, CDR2 YYREEE (reference sequence). The CDR3 reads CASSLGTRQGDTEAFF. CDR3 nucleotide sequence: TGTGCCAGCAGCTTGGGAACACGGCAGGGCGATACTGAAGCTTTCTTT.

The rearrangement joins TRBV28 to TRBJ2-7; 7 bases map to TRBD1. The V and J ends lost 5 bases and 3 bases, in that order; junction bases with no gene match: 7. Germline V gene data show CDR1 as MDHEN and CDR2 as SYDVKM. The CDR3 is 14 amino acids. This CDR3 is CASSNRDSYYEQYF. In DNA, the CDR3 is TGTGCCAGCAGTAACCGGGACAGCTACTACGAGCAGTACTTC.

The chain employs TRBV9 and TRBJ2-1; 8 bases fit TRBD1. V was pared by 3 bases and J by 3 bases, with 5 bases of the junction left unmatched. This CDR3 contains 15 residues. CDR1 is SGDLS, CDR2 YYNGEE, per germline. This CDR3 reads CASSDAGTGYNEQFF. DNA for the CDR3: TGTGCCAGCAGCGACGCCGGGACAGGCTACAATGAGCAGTTCTTC.

CDR3 nucleotide sequence: TGTGCCAGCAGCCCGGGACAGGGGAAAAACACCTTC. Its translation is CASSPGQGKNTF. The chain recombines TRBV7-8 with TRBJ1-2; 10 bases align to TRBD1. From germline, CDR1 is SGHVS and CDR2 FQNEAQ. This CDR3 is 12 amino acids long. The V gene end was trimmed by 5 bases and the J gene end by 12 bases; junction bases not matched to a gene: 6.

The chain is built from TRBV9 and TRBJ2-1; 11 bases match TRBD2. Trimming removed 3 bases from V and 4 bases from J; junction bases left unmatched: 9. This CDR3 is 17 amino acids long. The germline V gene has CDR1 SGDLS and CDR2 YYNGEE. CDR3 in amino acids: CASSAALAGAGYNEQFF. In nucleotides, the CDR3 is TGTGCCAGCAGCGCAGCACTAGCGGGGGCCGGTTACAATGAGCAGTTCTTC.